This TCR beta chain stems from a study of T cells after yellow fever vaccination. Study-wide context: With SMART-Seq v4 Ultra Low Input, the fractions containing low cell numbers were prepared.

The study made its TCR cDNA through 5'RACE template switching. That step introduced a universal primer site along with UMIs. One entry per CDR3 protein, called by TCRdb with MiXCR from the 5' RACE reads. The sample lists fewer than 400,000 distinct CDR3 sequences, roughly a tenth occurring once. Germline V CDR1 and CDR2: SQVTM, ANQGSEA. The CDR3 consists of 13 residues. Trimming left V 3 bases short and J 2 bases short, with 11 bases between. Broader study findings: Detected again after the booster were most primary-vaccination clones, at nearly 97% CD4 and 70% to 90% CD8.

This clonotype was counted between two and nine times. As yet, its antigen is unknown. The source was CD4+ T cells sorted from PBMCs, collected 45 days after the yellow fever booster vaccination. This receptor was taken from a man between 18 and 29 years old who received the YFV17D yellow fever vaccine. The V and J genes are TRBV29-1 and TRBJ2-7; no firm D call. The CDR3 region has the DNA TGCAGCGTTGAGGTACGATCTACCTACGAGCAGTACTTC. It specifies CSVEVRSTYEQYF.